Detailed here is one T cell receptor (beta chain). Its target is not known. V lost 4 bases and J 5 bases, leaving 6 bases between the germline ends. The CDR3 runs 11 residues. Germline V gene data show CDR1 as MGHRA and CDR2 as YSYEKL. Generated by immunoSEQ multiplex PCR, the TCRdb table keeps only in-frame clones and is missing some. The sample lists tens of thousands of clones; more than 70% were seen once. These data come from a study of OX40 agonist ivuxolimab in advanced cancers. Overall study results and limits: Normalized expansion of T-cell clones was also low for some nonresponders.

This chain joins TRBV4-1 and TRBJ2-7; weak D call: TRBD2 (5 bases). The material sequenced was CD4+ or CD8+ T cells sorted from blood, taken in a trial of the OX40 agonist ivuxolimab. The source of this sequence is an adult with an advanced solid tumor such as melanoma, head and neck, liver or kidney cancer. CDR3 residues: CASSPGNEQYF. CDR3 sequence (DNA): TGCGCCAGCAGCCCGGGGAACGAGCAGTACTTC.